The next 20 T cell receptor beta chains were all read from a single sample in a study of shared clonotypes between healthy human individuals. TCRdb's table, derived via immunoSEQ multiplex PCR, lists solely in-frame clones and lacks some. The sample holds nearly 500,000 clones; 76% are singletons and the top ten take 10% to 15%. Sequencing was performed on PBMCs. The receptors derive from a woman between 35 and 50 years old in good health. Some clones in this sample may be carry-over from other donors' samples.

The gene calls are TRBV6-1 and TRBJ2-7; 10 bases are shared with TRBD1. V was clipped by 3 bases and J by 5 bases; unmatched bases: 7. The CDR3 extends over 15 amino acids. The germline CDR1 and CDR2 sequences are MNHNS and SASEGT. The chain's CDR3 is CASSDPGDRGDEQYF. In nucleotides, the CDR3 is TGTGCCAGCAGTGACCCGGGGGACAGGGGAGACGAGCAGTACTTC.

The chain uses TRBV7-7 and TRBJ2-5; D perhaps matches TRBD2 (6 bases). With 5 bases removed from V and 3 bases from J, the gap between germline ends came to 13 bases. Per germline, CDR1 SSHAT and CDR2 FNYEAQ (reference sequence). The length of the CDR3 is 14 residues. This CDR3 reads CASSRLGGEETQYF. CDR3 nucleotide sequence: TGTGCCAGCAGCCGACTAGGTGGTGAAGAGACCCAGTACTTC.

J is TRBJ1-2 and V is TRBV10-2; TRBD1 matches 8 bases. CDR1 WSHSY and CDR2 SAAADI come from the germline V gene. Trimming cost V 6 bases and J 4 bases; bases outside gene matches: 4. The CDR3 has 13 residues. CDR3 nucleotides: TGCGCCAGCAGACCGACAGGGGCCTATGGCTACACCTTC. This codes for CASRPTGAYGYTF.

The V call is TRBV7-3, the J call TRBJ2-1; D is uncertain. Germline V gives CDR1 SGHTA, CDR2 FQGTGA. Trimming shortened V by 5 bases and J by 3 bases, and 17 bases separated the two germline ends. This CDR3 is built from 16 residues. The CDR3 is CASSSPGRSSYNEQFF. CDR3 DNA: TGTGCCAGCAGCAGCCCTGGACGCTCCAGCTACAATGAGCAGTTCTTC.

The table lists this clone with a few counts. This chain uses TRBV6-6 with TRBJ1-5; 9 bases are shared with TRBD1. CDR3 length equals 16 residues. The V gene's germline CDR1 is MNHNY and CDR2 SVGAGI (reference sequence). V shed 2 bases and J 2 bases; nucleotides not matched to a gene: 4. CDR3 sequence reads: CASSYDRGSGNQPQHF. In DNA, the CDR3 is TGTGCCAGCAGTTACGACAGGGGGTCAGGCAATCAGCCCCAGCATTTT.

This clone has more than one count but fewer than ten. V usage is TRBV5-1 and J usage is TRBJ2-7; 9 bases map to TRBD2. CDR1 and CDR2 from the germline V gene are SGHRS and YFSETQ. The CDR3 runs 17 residues. J gave up 4 bases and V 4 bases, and 15 bases lay outside the gene matches. The CDR3 is CASSPLLSELAGYEQYF. The CDR3, as DNA: TGCGCCAGCAGCCCTCTTTTGTCAGAGCTAGCGGGATACGAGCAGTACTTC.

V is TRBV28 and J is TRBJ2-3; TRBD2 matches 7 bases. The CDR3 has 13 residues. The V segment lost 3 bases and the J segment 14 bases; nucleotides outside the gene matches: 11. The germline CDR1 and CDR2 sequences are MDHEN and SYDVKM. As DNA, the CDR3 is TGTGCCAGCAGTTTGTACTTAGCGGGTCAGGGGTATTTT. Protein: CASSLYLAGQGYF.

V is TRBV2 and J is TRBJ2-1; no clear D gene. This CDR3 is built from 15 residues. In germline, CDR1 is SNHLY, CDR2 FYNNEI. Trimming shortened V by 3 bases and J by 0 bases, and 9 bases separated the two germline ends. The chain's CDR3 is CASSDPESSYNEQFF. DNA for the CDR3: TGTGCCAGCAGTGACCCTGAAAGCTCCTACAATGAGCAGTTCTTC.

The rearrangement links TRBV5-1 to TRBJ1-6; 7 bases agree with TRBD1. The CDR3 is made up of 15 amino acids. Germline CDR1 SGHRS, CDR2 YFSETQ. The junction had 7 bases not matched to a gene; V was cut back by 0 bases and J by 10 bases. DNA for the CDR3: TGCGCCAGCAGCTTGGGACGACAGGGAGAGTCACCCCTCCACTTT. Translated: CASSLGRQGESPLHF.

V gene TRBV2 combines with J gene TRBJ1-1; no definite D call. The CDR3 extends over 13 amino acids. Per the germline V gene, CDR1 is SNHLY and CDR2 is FYNNEI. V was shortened by 2 bases and J by 0 bases, with 4 bases between the two germline ends. The CDR3 here is CASSEFVNTEAFF. For the CDR3, the DNA is TGTGCCAGCAGTGAATTCGTGAACACTGAAGCTTTCTTT.

The V gene is TRBV28, the J gene TRBJ1-1; unclear D gene. V lost 3 bases and J lost 3, with 11 bases in between. The CDR3 contains 14 residues. CDR1 and CDR2 from the germline V gene are MDHEN and SYDVKM. The CDR3 spells CASSFSGEDTEAFF. In DNA form, the CDR3 reads TGTGCCAGCAGTTTTTCCGGTGAGGACACTGAAGCTTTCTTT.

The chain is built from TRBV27 and TRBJ1-5, with TRBD1 matching over 8 bases. CDR3 size: 15 residues. V lost 6 bases to trimming and J lost 4 bases; unmatched junction nucleotides: 8. Germline loops: CDR1 MNHEY, CDR2 SMNVEV (reference sequence). CDR3 residues: CASSPDRGPNQPQHF. DNA for the CDR3: TGTGCCAGCAGCCCAGACAGGGGACCAAATCAGCCCCAGCATTTT.

The sample holds one count of this clone. One end of the junction is discordant with germline, which a read error may explain. The chain couples TRBV7-9 to TRBJ2-5, with D possibly matching TRBD2 (6 bases). The CDR3 covers 14 residues. From germline, CDR1 is SEHNR and CDR2 FQNEAQ (reference sequence). This chain's CDR3 is CASSLGTFQGTQYF. The DNA of the CDR3 is TGTGCCAGCAGCCTCGGGACTTTCCAAGGGACCCAGTACTTC.

The V gene is TRBV19, the J gene TRBJ1-5; D ambiguous. Germline CDR1 reads LNHDA; CDR2 reads SQIVND (reference sequence). Trimming left V 1 base short and J 3 bases short, with 10 bases between. CDR3 length: 15 residues. CDR3 in amino acids: CASSIAAGSNQPQHF. In DNA form, the CDR3 reads TGTGCCAGTAGTATAGCAGCGGGATCCAATCAGCCCCAGCATTTT.

This clone was observed a single time. The chain recombines TRBV7-9 with TRBJ1-4; a weak D match, TRBD1 (6 bases). V was shortened by 2 bases and J by 5 bases, with 9 bases between the two germline ends. This CDR3 has 14 amino acids. The germline CDR1 and CDR2 sequences are SEHNR and FQNEAQ (reference sequence). In nucleotides, the CDR3 is TGTGCCAGCAGCTTAAGGACAGCGAATGAAAAACTGTTTTTT. Amino acids: CASSLRTANEKLFF.

The chain couples TRBV28 to TRBJ2-7, with 7 bases lining up with TRBD1. The V and J ends lost 3 bases and 0 bases, in that order; junction bases with no gene match: 8. CDR1 and CDR2 (germline): MDHEN, SYDVKM. CDR3 length: 16 amino acids. CDR3 sequence reads: CASSFLRDSVSYEQYF. CDR3 bases: TGTGCCAGCAGTTTTCTTCGGGACAGCGTCTCCTACGAGCAGTACTTC.

The chain carries TRBV28 and TRBJ2-7; 7 bases are a match to TRBD2. V was clipped by 5 bases and J by 2 bases; unmatched bases: 9. Germline assignment: CDR1 MDHEN and CDR2 SYDVKM. CDR3 length: 15 residues. CDR3 nucleotide sequence: TGTGCCAGCAGTCCCCCCCGGGGGAGGGCCTACGAGCAGTACTTC. Encoded protein: CASSPPRGRAYEQYF.

Only one count was recorded for this clone. The J gene is TRBJ1-1, the V gene TRBV7-9; 7 positions match TRBD1. V shed 1 base and J 1 base; nucleotides not matched to a gene: 0. Per the germline V gene, CDR1 is SEHNR and CDR2 is FQNEAQ (reference sequence). The CDR3 sequence is 14 residues long. The CDR3 DNA reads TGTGCCAGCAGCTTAGGGGACAGGAACACTGAAGCTTTCTTT. Amino acids: CASSLGDRNTEAFF.

The chain is built from TRBV5-1 and TRBJ2-1, with 14 bases aligning to TRBD2. J was trimmed by 8 bases and V by 4 bases; bases with no gene match: 8. Germline CDR1 is SGHRS and CDR2 is YFSETQ. The CDR3 is 16 amino acids. In nucleotides, the CDR3 is TGCGCCAGCAGCACTCAACCGGGACTAGCGGGAGATGAGCAGTTCTTC. Translation: CASSTQPGLAGDEQFF. The entire variable domain, with the rest obtained from reference TRBV5-1 and TRBJ2-1, is as follows: KAGVTQTPRYLIKTRGQQVTLSCSPISGHRSVSWYQQTPGQGLQFLFEYFSETQRNKGNFPGRFSGRQFSNSRSEMNVSTLELGDSALYLCASSTQPGLAGDEQFFGPGTRLTVL.

Points on this clone: A clone one base away is much larger, so this may be a read error. The same CDR3 can be traced to other DNA sequences in this sample. CDR3 coding DNA: TGTGCCTGGAGTGTCGTAGGGAGTGAGCAGTACTTC. Protein sequence: CAWSVVGSEQYF. This chain connects TRBV30 to TRBJ2-7, with a weak D call TRBD2 (5 bases). The germline gives CDR1 GTSNPN, CDR2 SVGIG (reference sequence). This CDR3 has 12 amino acids. Trimming cost V 0 bases and J 7 bases, with 10 bases left between them. The variable domain in full, completed from reference TRBV30 and TRBJ2-7, reads SQTIHQWPATLVQPVGSPLSLECTVEGTSNPNLYWYRQAAGRGLQLLFYSVGIGQISSEVPQNLSASRPQDRQFILSSKKLLLSDSGFYLCAWSVVGSEQYFGPGTRLTVT.